A few counts support the clone carrying this T cell receptor beta chain. Its antigen is unidentified. TCRdb keeps only in-frame clones here, not all; method: immunoSEQ multiplex PCR. The sample yields fewer than 300,000 clones, approximately 79% seen once. This specimen comes from a study of cytotoxic CD8 clonotypes in ibrutinib-treated CLL. V gave up 3 bases and J gave up 5 bases, with 26 bases separating them. Germline CDR1 SGDLS, CDR2 YYNGEE. This CDR3 spans 18 amino acids. Regarding the study as a whole: Sustained-remission and progressing patients had different sampling times.

The rearrangement uses TRBV9 and TRBJ2-5; D might be TRBD2 (7 bases). This clonotype was sampled from a human donor with chronic lymphocytic leukemia. The sample in question was PBMCs, obtained at disease progression, from a patient treated with ibrutinib. The CDR3 DNA follows: TGTGCCAGCAGCGACCACTTGCCGGGGGGCCCGCGAACGGAGACCCAGTACTTC. This sequence encodes CASSDHLPGGPRTETQYF.